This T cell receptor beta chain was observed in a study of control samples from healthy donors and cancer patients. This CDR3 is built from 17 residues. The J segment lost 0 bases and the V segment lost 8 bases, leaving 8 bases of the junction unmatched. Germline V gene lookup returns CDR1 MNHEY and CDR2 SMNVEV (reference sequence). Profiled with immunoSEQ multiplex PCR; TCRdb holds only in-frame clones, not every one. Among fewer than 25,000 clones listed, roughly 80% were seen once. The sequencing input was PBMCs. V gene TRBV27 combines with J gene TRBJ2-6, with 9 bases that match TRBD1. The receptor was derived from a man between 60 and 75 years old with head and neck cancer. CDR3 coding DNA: TGTGCCAGCGGCCCGGGGACAGGGATCTCTGGGGCCAACGTCCTGACTTTC. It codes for CASGPGTGISGANVLTF.